The 7 T cell receptor beta chains in this list originate from one sample, sequenced in a study of T cell responses to AZD1222 COVID-19 vaccine. Measured with immunoSEQ multiplex PCR; TCRdb has only the in-frame clones, and not every one. Among around 47,000 clones listed, just under 80% were seen once. The source was peripheral blood, collected 28 days after the second dose of the MenACWY control vaccine. The receptors were gathered from an adult who received the MenACWY meningococcal vaccine as a control.

The chain combines TRBV5-1 with TRBJ2-1, with 8 bases identical to TRBD1. Germline-derived CDR1 and CDR2 are SGHRS and YFSETQ. This CDR3 has 15 residues. V lost 5 bases and J lost 1; bases outside the gene matches: 5. CDR3 sequence: CASSRTGLSYNEQFF. The CDR3 bases are TGCGCCAGCAGTAGGACAGGGCTTTCCTACAATGAGCAGTTCTTC.

The chain has TRBV27 and TRBJ2-1, with 9 positions matching TRBD1. Germline values: CDR1 MNHEY, CDR2 SMNVEV (reference sequence). V lost 6 bases to trimming and J lost 8 bases; unmatched junction nucleotides: 14. The CDR3 covers 16 residues. CDR3 sequence (DNA): TGTGCCAGCAGCACAATGACCGGGACAGGGAGGGATGAGCAGTTCTTC. Its translation: CASSTMTGTGRDEQFF.

This clone came up a few times. The chain uses TRBV14 and TRBJ1-1; D gene unclear. Germline V CDR1 and CDR2: SGHDN, FVKESK. Trimming took 0 bases from V and 4 from J, leaving 6 bases between them. The CDR3 runs 13 residues. The CDR3 nucleotides are TGTGCCAGCAGCCAAGAGGACGGCACTGAAGCTTTCTTT. Protein product: CASSQEDGTEAFF. The full variable domain, its missing parts supplied by reference TRBV14 and TRBJ1-1, is EAGVTQFPSHSVIEKGQTVTLRCDPISGHDNLYWYRRVMGKEIKFLLHFVKESKQDESGMPNNRFLAERTGGTYSTLKVQPAELEDSGVYFCASSQEDGTEAFFGQGTRLTVV.

The chain joins TRBV27 to TRBJ1-2; perhaps TRBD1 as D (5 bases). Looked up from germline, CDR1 is MNHEY and CDR2 is SMNVEV (reference sequence). This CDR3 spans 14 amino acids. Trimming removed 5 bases at V and 3 bases at J, with 13 bases between. CDR3 bases: TGTGCCAGCAGTCCCCAGGGTTACGACTATGGCTACACCTTC. Residues: CASSPQGYDYGYTF.

The rearrangement uses TRBV19 and TRBJ1-5; D unresolved. The V gene's germline CDR1 is LNHDA and CDR2 SQIVND (reference sequence). Trimming pared 7 bases from V and 0 bases from J, leaving 7 bases between. The CDR3 loop spans 13 amino acids. The chain's CDR3 is CASTTYSNQPQHF. Written as DNA, the CDR3 is TGTGCCAGTACGACATATAGCAATCAGCCCCAGCATTTT.

Only one count was recorded for this clone. This chain uses TRBV29-1 with TRBJ1-5; the D is unclear. Germline V CDR1 and CDR2: SQVTM, ANQGSEA. V gave up 5 bases and J gave up 0 bases, with 5 bases separating them. This CDR3 comprises 12 residues. The CDR3 sequence: CSVSASNQPQHF. The CDR3 coding sequence is TGCAGCGTTTCGGCTAGCAATCAGCCCCAGCATTTT.

This clone was seen a few times. This sequence joins TRBV6-5 and TRBJ2-1, with 10 bases fitting TRBD2. Per germline, CDR1 MNHEY and CDR2 SVGAGI. V lost 2 bases to trimming and J lost 6 bases; unmatched junction nucleotides: 4. The CDR3 runs to 15 residues. The CDR3 nucleotides read TGTGCCAGCAGTTACAGCAGCGGGAGGGCCAATGAGCAGTTCTTC. Translating gives CASSYSSGRANEQFF.